A selection of T cell receptor beta chains follows, all from one sample in a study of beta chain features in type 1 diabetes. Using immunoSEQ multiplex PCR, the repertoire was profiled, and TCRdb retains in-frame clones only, with some absent. The sample contains 300,000 to 400,000 clones, around 12% of which appear only once. Material: naive CD4+ T cells from blood. These receptors came from a man aged 18 to 35 in good health. Both conserved end residues are part of each CDR3. A D gene is named only where the DNA matches it firmly. Not all rows give a size; the values are once, few, many and, for expanded clones, a class.

J gene,D gene,V gene,clone size,CDR3 protein,CDR3 DNA
TRBJ1-3,-,TRBV6-5,-,CASSQGNTIYF,TGTGCCAGCAGTCAGGGAAACACCATATATTTT
TRBJ2-7,TRBD1,TRBV5-4,few,CASSLGQGEAYEQYF,TGTGCCAGCAGCTTGGGACAGGGAGAGGCCTACGAGCAGTACTTC
TRBJ2-6,TRBD1,TRBV4-3,few,CASSHLGGQGYSGANVLTF,TGCGCCAGCAGCCATTTGGGGGGACAGGGCTACTCTGGGGCCAACGTCCTGACTTTC
TRBJ1-4,-,TRBV7-9,many,CASGGEKLFF,TGTGCCAGCGGGGGGGAAAAACTGTTTTTT
TRBJ2-4,TRBD1,TRBV28,-,CASSGTGGTNIQYF,TGTGCCAGCAGTGGGACAGGGGGAACAAACATTCAGTACTTC
TRBJ2-7,-,TRBV4-1,-,CASSQDPGPYEQYF,TGCGCCAGCAGCCAAGATCCAGGGCCCTACGAGCAGTACTTC
TRBJ2-1,TRBD1,TRBV28,few,CASRTGGDSTYNEQFF,TGTGCCAGCAGGACAGGGGGAGATAGTACCTACAATGAGCAGTTCTTC
TRBJ2-2,TRBD1,TRBV5-4,few,CASTPSRQGAVGELFF,TGTGCCAGCACCCCCTCCAGACAGGGGGCCGTCGGGGAGCTGTTTTTT
TRBJ2-3,TRBD2,TRBV15,few,CATSREAGGSDTQYF,TGTGCCACCAGCAGAGAGGCGGGGGGTTCAGATACGCAGTATTTT
TRBJ2-1,-,TRBV7-2,-,CASSLGTTIYNEQFF,TGTGCCAGCAGCTTGGGGACAACGATCTACAATGAGCAGTTCTTC
TRBJ2-1,-,TRBV6-4,few,CASRQESSYNEQFF,TGTGCCAGTCGACAGGAGAGCTCCTACAATGAGCAGTTCTTC
TRBJ2-5,-,TRBV7-2,few,CASSPEWRETQYF,TGTGCCAGCAGTCCAGAATGGAGAGAGACCCAGTACTTC
TRBJ1-2,TRBD1,TRBV15,few,CATSFGTGGNGYGYTF,TGTGCCACCAGCTTCGGGACAGGGGGCAACGGCTATGGCTACACCTTC
TRBJ2-3,TRBD2,TRBV29-1,few,CSVVPRLPGGHTDTQYF,TGCAGCGTTGTTCCCCGACTACCGGGAGGTCACACAGATACGCAGTATTTT
TRBJ1-1,-,TRBV6-6,-,CASSYSEGNTEAFF,TGTGCCAGCAGTTACTCGGAGGGTAACACTGAAGCTTTCTTT
TRBJ2-1,TRBD2,TRBV29-1,many,CSVLGLAEVEQFF,TGCAGCGTTCTGGGACTAGCGGAAGTCGAGCAGTTCTTC
TRBJ1-2,TRBD1,TRBV29-1,-,CSAIHRGLRNGYTF,TGCAGCGCAATCCACAGGGGGCTGAGGAATGGCTACACCTTC